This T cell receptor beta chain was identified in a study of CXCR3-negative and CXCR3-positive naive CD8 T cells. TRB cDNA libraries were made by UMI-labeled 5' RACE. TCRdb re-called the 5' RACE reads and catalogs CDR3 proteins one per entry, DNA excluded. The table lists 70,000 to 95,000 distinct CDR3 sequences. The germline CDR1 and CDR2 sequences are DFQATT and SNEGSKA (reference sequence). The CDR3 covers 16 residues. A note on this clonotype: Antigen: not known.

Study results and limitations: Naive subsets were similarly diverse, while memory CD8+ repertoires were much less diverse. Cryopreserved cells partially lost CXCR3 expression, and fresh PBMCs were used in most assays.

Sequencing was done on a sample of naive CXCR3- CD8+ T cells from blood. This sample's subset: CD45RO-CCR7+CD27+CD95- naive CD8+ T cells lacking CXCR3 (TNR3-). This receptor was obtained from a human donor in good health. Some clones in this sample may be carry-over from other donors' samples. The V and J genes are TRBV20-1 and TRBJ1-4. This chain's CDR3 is CSAILSGGFANEKLFF.